One and the same sample provided the 3 T cell receptor beta chains below, sequenced in a study. The sorted Tregs were CD4+CD25+CD127-/low cells. TCRdb independently ran MiXCR on the 5' RACE reads; one entry per CDR3 protein. The sample consists of some 44,000 distinct CDR3 sequences, less than 25% of them appearing once. The source material was Tregs sorted from blood. These TCRs come from a female donor with breast cancer.

Of note for this clonotype: A read error may be the cause here, since a much bigger clone is one base away. This CDR3 fails to terminate in the conserved phenylalanine or tryptophan, so it likely reflects a read error. V is TRBV7-7 and J is TRBJ1-1; D is possibly TRBD1 (6 bases). The CDR3 length is 15 residues. From germline, CDR1 is SSHAT and CDR2 FNYEAQ (reference sequence). V was pared by 11 bases and J by 0 bases, with 19 bases between. Here the CDR3 DNA reads TGTGCCCGCCAGGGGCACCGTCCAATGAACACTGAAGCTTTCCTT. Translated: CARQGHRPMNTEAFL.

This clonotype was seen a few times. Without the conserved terminal phenylalanine or tryptophan, this CDR3 likely stems from a read error. The chain employs TRBV20-1 and TRBJ2-7, with D perhaps matching TRBD1 (5 bases). This CDR3 is 15 amino acids long. Germline lookup yields CDR1 DFQATT and CDR2 SNEGSKA (reference sequence). V gave up 0 bases and J gave up 0 bases, with 12 bases separating them. The CDR3 region is CSARDRQWTSYEQYY. The CDR3 nucleotides read TGCAGTGCTAGAGATAGACAGTGGACCTCCTACGAGCAGTACTAC.

This clonotype was found many times. The V call is TRBV29-1, the J call TRBJ2-7, with TRBD1 matching over 7 bases. The CDR3 totals 11 residues. The V and J ends lost 8 bases and 7 bases, in that order; junction bases with no gene match: 8. Germline CDR1 SQVTM, CDR2 ANQGSEA. The CDR3 nucleotides are TGCAGCCGACAGGGACCTAGGGAGCAGTACTTC. It yields the protein CSRQGPREQYF.